The clone carrying this T cell receptor beta chain was detected many times. The CDR3 regions of TCR beta were amplified from RNA transcripts. With the HTBI primer set, the TCR CDR3 went through a first round of RT-PCR. TCRdb used MiXCR to reprocess the multiplex PCR reads, holding one entry per CDR3 protein. The table includes a few hundred thousand distinct CDR3 sequences, 46% detected once. These data come from a study of T cells in Graves' hyperthyroidism and ophthalmopathy. The CDR3 spans 17 residues. The ends were cut back, 6 bases at V and 7 bases at J, with 30 bases in the middle. CDR1 and CDR2 (germline): SQVTM, ANQGSEA.

The receptor's source is a woman younger than 35 with Graves' hyperthyroidism. This chain joins TRBV29-1 and TRBJ1-2; D ambiguous. What was sequenced was peripheral blood or thyroid tissue (not recorded which). CDR3: CSVDAGPRGISGGGYTF. CDR3 nucleotides: TGCAGCGTCGATGCGGGTCCCCGAGGGATATCGGGTGGTGGCTACACCTTC.